The 12 T cell receptor beta chains presented below share a single source sample, sequenced in a study of blood T cell repertoires in COVID-19. Profiled with immunoSEQ multiplex PCR; TCRdb holds only in-frame clones, not every one. This sample carries a few hundred thousand clones, less than 85% of them seen once, and the ten largest clones take about 4.5%. Sequences were obtained from peripheral blood. The receptors stem from a man aged 60-69 years who had recovered from COVID-19.

With regard to this clone: The junction does not match germline at one end; this may be a read error. Other DNA sequences in the same sample also yield this CDR3. The CDR3 loop reads CASSLGQGRDTQYF. In DNA, the CDR3 is TGTGCCAGCAGTTTGGGACAGGGCAGAGATACGCAGTATTTT. This chain connects TRBV5-4 to TRBJ2-3, with 9 bases fitting TRBD1. Germline V gives CDR1 SGHNT, CDR2 YYREEE (reference sequence). CDR3 length equals 14 residues.

The J gene is TRBJ1-1, the V gene TRBV27, with D tentatively TRBD1 (6 bases). CDR3 length: 14 residues. Germline CDR1 MNHEY, CDR2 SMNVEV (reference sequence). V dropped 3 bases and J dropped 4 bases, with 12 bases sitting between them. The chain's CDR3 is CASSFRTASTEAFF. CDR3 in DNA: TGTGCCAGCAGTTTTCGGACAGCTAGCACTGAAGCTTTCTTT.

The CDR3 sequence: CASSDTSGRAPPRYYEQYF. DNA of the CDR3: TGTGCCAGCAGTGACACTAGCGGGAGGGCACCTCCCAGATACTACGAGCAGTACTTC. This sequence joins TRBV6-4 and TRBJ2-7, with 13 bases that match TRBD2. V was clipped by 2 bases and J by 3 bases; unmatched bases: 13. The CDR3 sequence is 19 residues long. Germline V gene lookup returns CDR1 MRHNA and CDR2 SNTAGT.

The chain links TRBV19 to TRBJ2-2, with a possible D match to TRBD1 (6 bases). Per the germline V gene, CDR1 is LNHDA and CDR2 is SQIVND (reference sequence). V gave up 1 base and J gave up 0 bases, with 15 bases separating them. The CDR3 extends over 18 amino acids. CDR3 nucleotide sequence: TGTGCCAGTAGTATAGGGTGGCGGCGGACAGCGAACACCGGGGAGCTGTTTTTT. Protein product: CASSIGWRRTANTGELFF. Together with reference TRBV19 and TRBJ2-2, the CDR3 gives the full variable domain: DGGITQSPKYLFRKEGQNVTLSCEQNLNHDAMYWYRQDPGQGLRLIYYSQIVNDFQKGDIAEGYSVSREKKESFPLTVTSAQKNPTAFYLCASSIGWRRTANTGELFFGEGSRLTVL.

This chain connects TRBV4-1 to TRBJ2-1, with TRBD2 matching over 8 bases. Germline V gene lookup returns CDR1 MGHRA and CDR2 YSYEKL. V gave up 1 base and J gave up 2 bases; unmatched junction bases: 4. This CDR3 is 16 amino acids long. The CDR3 nucleotides read TGCGCCAGCAGCCAAGGGTTTAGCGGGACCTACAATGAGCAGTTCTTC. Its protein is CASSQGFSGTYNEQFF.

V is TRBV6-5 and J is TRBJ1-1, with 7 bases aligning to TRBD1. Germline V gene sequence: CDR1 MNHEY, CDR2 SVGAGI. The CDR3 covers 12 residues. V lost 6 bases and J lost 10; bases outside the gene matches: 8. The CDR3 DNA sequence: TGTGCCAGCAGCCAAGGACAGGCCGGAGCTTTCTTT. Protein product: CASSQGQAGAFF.

The sample holds a few counts of this clone. The rearrangement uses TRBV5-3 and TRBJ1-2, with 9 bases identical to TRBD1. TRBV5-3 is treated as an ORF (open reading frame) with a function not yet certain. CDR3 length: 16 amino acids. V shed 3 bases, J shed 4 bases, and the junction held 10 bases outside the gene matches. CDR3 sequence (DNA): TGTGCCAGAAGCTCAAAACAGGGGGCCGTCAGCTATGGCTACACCTTC. Translated: CARSSKQGAVSYGYTF.

The chain is built from TRBV6-5 and TRBJ1-2; 11 bases align to TRBD1. J lost 8 bases, V lost 6 bases, and 11 bases had no gene match. Germline V lookup: CDR1 MNHEY, CDR2 SVGAGI. The CDR3 is 15 amino acids. This CDR3 is CASRSGQGAIRGYTF. CDR3 DNA: TGTGCCAGCAGGTCCGGACAGGGGGCGATTCGCGGCTACACCTTC.

The rearrangement uses TRBV28 and TRBJ2-3, with D perhaps TRBD2 (5 bases). V lost 7 bases, J lost 3 bases, and 17 bases lay in between. This CDR3 contains 15 residues. Germline V gene sequence: CDR1 MDHEN, CDR2 SYDVKM. CDR3 protein: CASTLASLGTDTQYF. The CDR3 nucleotides read TGTGCCAGCACTTTGGCTAGCCTAGGGACAGATACGCAGTATTTT.

The rearrangement joins TRBV4-2 to TRBJ2-7; weak D call: TRBD1 (6 bases). The V and J ends lost 0 bases and 0 bases respectively, with 12 bases between them. CDR3 length: 16 amino acids. Germline V gives CDR1 LGHNA, CDR2 YNFKEQ. DNA for the CDR3: TGTGCCAGCAGCCAAGATAACGGGGACATCTCCTACGAGCAGTACTTC. Its translation is CASSQDNGDISYEQYF.

The chain couples TRBV20-1 to TRBJ2-1; perhaps TRBD2 as D (5 bases). The CDR3 loop spans 15 amino acids. The V gene lost 3 bases and the J gene lost 0 bases, with 12 bases spanning the gap. Germline V gene lookup returns CDR1 DFQATT and CDR2 SNEGSKA (reference sequence). CDR3 nucleotide sequence: TGCAGTGCTAGTCCGACTACGATCTCCTACAATGAGCAGTTCTTC. The encoded protein is CSASPTTISYNEQFF.

This rearrangement joins TRBV24-1 to TRBJ2-2; possibly TRBD1 for D (6 bases). CDR3 length: 17 residues. Germline CDR1 KGHDR, CDR2 SFDVKD. The V end lost 4 bases, the J end lost 0 bases, and 14 bases lay between the germline ends. CDR3 loop: CATSEPGTTSNTGELFF. CDR3 DNA sequence: TGTGCCACCAGTGAGCCCGGGACAACCTCGAACACCGGGGAGCTGTTTTTT.